The 11 T cell receptor beta chains given below trace back to one sample, sequenced in a study of cytomegalovirus exposure and HLA in healthy donors. With 60 Vbeta and 13 Jbeta primers, the PCR was carried out. The protocol was immunoSEQ multiplex PCR, while the TCRdb copy is restricted to in-frame clones and leaves out a portion. This table has tens of thousands of clones, roughly 75% appearing once. The specimen sequenced was PBMCs. The receptors here all came from a man aged 35-49 years in good health and CMV-seronegative.

The gene calls are TRBV28 and TRBJ2-5; maybe TRBD2 (5 bases). V was shortened by 6 bases and J by 3 bases, with 14 bases between the two germline ends. There are 14 residues in the CDR3. Looked up from germline, CDR1 is MDHEN and CDR2 is SYDVKM. The CDR3 DNA reads TGTGCCAGCAGCCCACTCAGGAGGAAAGAGACCCAGTACTTC. It encodes CASSPLRRKETQYF.

The chain recombines TRBV9 with TRBJ2-2, with D unclear. Germline CDR1 SGDLS, CDR2 YYNGEE. There are 13 residues in the CDR3. V lost 0 bases and J 7 bases, leaving 7 bases between the germline ends. DNA for the CDR3: TGTGCCAGCAGCGTAGTAACTGGCGGGGAGCTGTTTTTT. Residues: CASSVVTGGELFF.

This sequence joins TRBV6-1 and TRBJ2-7; a possible D gene is TRBD2 (7 bases). V lost 6 bases, J lost 0 bases, and 15 bases lay in between. CDR1 is MNHNS and CDR2 is SASEGT in the germline V gene. This CDR3 contains 15 residues. This chain's CDR3 is CASRRGGGSSYEQYF. CDR3 coding DNA: TGTGCCAGCAGGAGAGGGGGGGGAAGCTCCTACGAGCAGTACTTC.

The chain joins TRBV7-9 to TRBJ1-1; the D is unclear. CDR1 and CDR2 (germline): SEHNR, FQNEAQ (reference sequence). The CDR3 is 13 residues long. Trimming took off 4 bases at V and 6 bases at J, with 12 bases between the two ends. The CDR3 is CASSSNTGSEAFF. DNA for the CDR3: TGTGCCAGCAGCTCCAATACGGGATCTGAAGCTTTCTTT.

This sequence joins TRBV7-9 and TRBJ1-1; 8 nucleotides match TRBD1. In germline, CDR1 is SEHNR, CDR2 FQNEAQ (reference sequence). This CDR3 has 14 amino acids. Unmatched junction bases numbered 6, after V lost 4 bases and J lost 5 bases. CDR3 sequence (DNA): TGTGCCAGCAGCTCGACAGGGGAAAGGACTGAAGCTTTCTTT. Its translation: CASSSTGERTEAFF.

This chain connects TRBV30 to TRBJ2-7; tentative D call: TRBD1 (5 bases). The V gene lost 2 bases and the J gene lost 2 bases, with 10 bases spanning the gap. The CDR3 runs to 13 residues. Germline values: CDR1 GTSNPN, CDR2 SVGIG (reference sequence). The CDR3 loop is CAWSPDIAYEQYF. The CDR3 bases are TGTGCCTGGAGTCCGGACATTGCCTACGAGCAGTACTTC.

This chain joins TRBV5-1 and TRBJ2-7; D perhaps matches TRBD2 (6 bases). Trimming took off 7 bases at V and 0 bases at J, with 20 bases between the two ends. The length of the CDR3 is 16 residues. Germline V lookup: CDR1 SGHRS, CDR2 YFSETQ. CDR3 loop: CASRVGGWQSSYEQYF. The CDR3 bases are TGCGCCAGCCGGGTGGGGGGATGGCAGAGCTCCTACGAGCAGTACTTC. Drawing the rest from reference TRBV5-1 and TRBJ2-7, the complete variable domain is KAGVTQTPRYLIKTRGQQVTLSCSPISGHRSVSWYQQTPGQGLQFLFEYFSETQRNKGNFPGRFSGRQFSNSRSEMNVSTLELGDSALYLCASRVGGWQSSYEQYFGPGTRLTVT.

V is TRBV27 and J is TRBJ2-7, with D possibly TRBD2 on 6 matching bases. The CDR3 has 14 amino acids. Trimming cost V 1 base and J 2 bases, with 9 bases left between them. Germline CDR1 MNHEY, CDR2 SMNVEV (reference sequence). The CDR3 coding sequence is TGTGCCAGCAGTTTATTGGAGGGAACCTACGAGCAGTACTTC. Protein product: CASSLLEGTYEQYF.

This clone was seen more than once but under ten times. The chain couples TRBV11-3 to TRBJ2-6; D gene uncertain. The germline V and J ends were trimmed by 5 bases and 0 bases, with 5 bases remaining between them. There are 14 residues in the CDR3. CDR1 and CDR2 from the germline V gene are SGHNT and YENEEA. The CDR3 DNA reads TGTGCCAGCAGCCCGAGCTCTGGGGCCAACGTCCTGACTTTC. Protein product: CASSPSSGANVLTF.

The table lists this clone with a count of one. The genes are TRBV2 and TRBJ2-3, with 8 bases identical to TRBD1. Germline values: CDR1 SNHLY, CDR2 FYNNEI. With 6 bases clipped from V and 0 bases from J, the junction kept 5 bases outside the gene matches. CDR3 size: 15 residues. In nucleotides, the CDR3 is TGTGCCAGCAGCCCGGGACAGGTTAGCACAGATACGCAGTATTTT. It is translated as CASSPGQVSTDTQYF.

This clone showed up just a few times. V usage is TRBV6-6 and J usage is TRBJ2-5, with TRBD1 as a possible D gene (6 bases). The CDR3 is 13 amino acids. Deletions cut 6 bases from V and 5 bases from J, with 13 bases between. Per germline, CDR1 MNHNY and CDR2 SVGAGI (reference sequence). CDR3 amino acids: CASSGPGDETQYF. The CDR3 nucleotides are TGTGCCAGCAGCGGGCCAGGGGACGAGACCCAGTACTTC.